This entry is about one T cell receptor (beta chain). In the authors' methods: Estimated nucleated cell counts came from reference gene primer amplification. Assay: immunoSEQ multiplex PCR; the TCRdb copy retains only in-frame clones and omits some. That table gives V, J and clone size, and the DNA gave D and trimming. The sample has over 30,000 clones, approximately 86% seen once. The CDR3 loop spans 19 amino acids. The data belong to a study of blood T cell repertoires in COVID-19. Study in general: Material from acute and convalescent COVID-19 was sourced from the United States, Italy and Spain. In each case, the material was cDNA or gDNA derived from T cells, B-cell-depleted T cells, or PBMCs.

The chain joins TRBV21-1 to TRBJ2-6; the table gives TRBD1 as D, unverified against the DNA. TRBV21-1 is designated a pseudogene. Sequencing was performed on peripheral blood. This TCR was recovered from a woman at least 80 years old with active or convalescent COVID-19. CDR3 protein: CASSKVGSGKPSGANVLTF. CDR3 in DNA: TGTGCCAGCAGCAAAGTGGGGTCAGGGAAACCCTCTGGGGCCAACGTCCTGACTTTC.